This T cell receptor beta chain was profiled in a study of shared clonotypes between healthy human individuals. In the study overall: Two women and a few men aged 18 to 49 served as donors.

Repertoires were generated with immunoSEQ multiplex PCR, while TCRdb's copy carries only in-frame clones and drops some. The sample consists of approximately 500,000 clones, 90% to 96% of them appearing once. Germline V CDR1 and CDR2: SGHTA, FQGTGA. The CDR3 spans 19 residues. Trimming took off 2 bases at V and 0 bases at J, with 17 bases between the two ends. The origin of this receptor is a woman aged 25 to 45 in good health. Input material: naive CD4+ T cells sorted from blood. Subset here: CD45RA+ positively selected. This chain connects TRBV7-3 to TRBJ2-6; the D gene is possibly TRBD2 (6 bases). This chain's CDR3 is CASSLFPRGTVSGANVLTF. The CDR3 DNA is TGTGCCAGCAGCTTATTTCCCCGGGGGACGGTCTCTGGGGCCAACGTCCTGACTTTC. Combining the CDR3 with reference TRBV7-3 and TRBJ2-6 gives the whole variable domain GAGVSQTPSNKVTEKGKYVELRCDPISGHTALYWYRQSLGQGPEFLIYFQGTGAADDSGLPNDRFFAVRPEGSVSTLKIQRTERGDSAVYLCASSLFPRGTVSGANVLTFGAGSRLTVL.